This T cell receptor beta chain came from a study of a mutant IDH1 vaccine in newly diagnosed glioma. For the study at large: Vaccinations were initiated 4-6 weeks following radiotherapy alone, or were given together with temozolomide cycles. Patients' prior therapy spanned radiotherapy, temozolomide, or both; most underwent both. Study conclusions and caveats: In about 93% of patients, immune responses induced by the vaccine occurred.

Trimming pared 9 bases from V and 2 bases from J, leaving 8 bases between. This CDR3 comprises 11 residues. Looked up from germline, CDR1 is SGDLS and CDR2 is YYNGEE. As for this clone: The antigen is unknown.

Assay: immunoSEQ multiplex PCR; the TCRdb copy retains only in-frame clones and omits some. The table has fewer than 55,000 clones, almost 65% seen once. Described time point: week 47, end of study. All doses held 300 ug of mutant IDH1 20-mer peptide, with topical imiquimod. Across weeks 1, 3, 5, 7, 11, 15, 19 and 23, patients received a vaccination each time, eight in all. The chain carries TRBV9 and TRBJ1-2, with a possible D match to TRBD1 (6 bases). Source: peripheral blood mononuclear cells (PBMCs), taken from a glioma patient whose treatment included an IDH1 peptide vaccine. This receptor was obtained from a man aged 35 to 55 with glioma. Some clones in this sample may be carry-over from other donors' samples. The CDR3 loop reads CATQGNYGYTF. CDR3 coding DNA: TGTGCCACACAGGGAAACTATGGCTACACCTTC.